This passage covers 18 T cell receptor beta chains from one sample sequenced in a study of control samples from healthy donors and cancer patients. Sequenced by immunoSEQ multiplex PCR; TCRdb stores in-frame clones only, minus some. Here the sample spans 79,000 or so clones, 70% to 90% being singletons. Source material: PBMCs. Source of these receptors: a woman aged 45-65 years with colorectal cancer.

The rearrangement joins TRBV27 to TRBJ1-4, with 8 bases lining up with TRBD1. The ends lost 8 bases at V and 2 bases at J; junction bases unmatched: 4. CDR3 length: 14 amino acids. Germline-derived CDR1 and CDR2 are MNHEY and SMNVEV (reference sequence). The chain's CDR3 is CASGSGGTNEKLFF. CDR3 nucleotide sequence: TGTGCCAGCGGGTCAGGGGGCACTAATGAAAAACTGTTTTTT. The variable domain in full, completed from reference TRBV27 and TRBJ1-4, reads EAQVTQNPRYLITVTGKKLTVTCSQNMNHEYMSWYRQDPGLGLRQIYYSMNVEVTDKGDVPEGYKVSRKEKRNFPLILESPSPNQTSLYFCASGSGGTNEKLFFGSGTQLSVL.

The chain has TRBV6-6 and TRBJ1-2, with 7 bases identical to TRBD1. V gave up 8 bases and J gave up 4 bases; unmatched junction bases: 7. CDR3 length: 13 residues. Germline CDR1 MNHNY, CDR2 SVGAGI (reference sequence). The CDR3 DNA follows: TGTGCCAGCCGACAGGGAGCCGTCTATGGCTACACCTTC. It codes for CASRQGAVYGYTF.

The V and J genes are TRBV7-2 and TRBJ1-1, with D maybe TRBD1 (6 bases). The CDR3 covers 13 residues. The V end was cut by 7 bases, the J end by 6 bases, with 15 bases between. Germline V lookup: CDR1 SGHTA, CDR2 FQGNSA. Here the CDR3 DNA reads TGTGCCAGCACCGCCGGGAGGGGGTCTGAAGCTTTCTTT. It is translated as CASTAGRGSEAFF.

V usage is TRBV4-3 and J usage is TRBJ2-1; 9 positions match TRBD1. This CDR3 is 12 amino acids long. V was clipped by 3 bases and J by 10 bases; unmatched bases: 1. CDR1 is LGHNA and CDR2 is YSLEER in the germline V gene. CDR3 sequence reads: CASSQTGGEQFF. The CDR3 DNA reads TGCGCCAGCAGCCAGACAGGGGGAGAGCAGTTCTTC.

Only one count was recorded for this clone. In DNA, the CDR3 is TGCAGCGTTGGACAGGGAGGACAGCCCCAGCATTTT. Protein product: CSVGQGGQPQHF. The chain recombines TRBV29-1 with TRBJ1-5; 7 nucleotides match TRBD1. CDR3 length: 12 amino acids. Germline V gives CDR1 SQVTM, CDR2 ANQGSEA. V dropped 4 bases and J dropped 7; count of bases not matched to a gene: 4.

The chain couples TRBV19 to TRBJ2-6; possible D gene TRBD1, 5 bases. V lost 3 bases and J 0 bases, leaving 6 bases between the germline ends. The CDR3 contains 15 residues. The germline gives CDR1 LNHDA, CDR2 SQIVND (reference sequence). The CDR3 loop reads CASSMTVSGANVLTF. In nucleotides, the CDR3 is TGTGCCAGTAGTATGACAGTCTCTGGGGCCAACGTCCTGACTTTC.

This clone was seen a few times. The chain is built from TRBV4-1 and TRBJ2-1; possibly TRBD1 or TRBD2 for D (5 bases each). Germline values: CDR1 MGHRA, CDR2 YSYEKL. The CDR3 spans 14 residues. V was cut by 5 bases and J by 2 bases, with 10 bases left in between. For the CDR3, the DNA is TGCGCCAGCAGCTCGACAGCGGCCTACAATGAGCAGTTCTTC. This sequence encodes CASSSTAAYNEQFF.

The chain uses TRBV6-2 or TRBV6-3 and TRBJ1-2; no reliable D call. The CDR3 extends over 13 amino acids. V was trimmed by 0 bases and J by 4 bases, leaving 6 bases between them. In germline, CDR1 is MNHEY, CDR2 SVGEGT. The CDR3 protein is CASSYSVVYGYTF. The CDR3 DNA is TGTGCCAGCAGTTACTCGGTCGTCTATGGCTACACCTTC.

This clone was detected only once. CDR3 loop: CASSRESSSYNSPLHF. The CDR3 DNA reads as TGCGCCAGCAGCCGAGAGAGTAGCTCCTATAATTCACCCCTCCACTTT. The chain employs TRBV4-3 and TRBJ1-6; no clear D gene. Trimming stripped 4 bases from V and 0 bases from J, with 10 bases between. The CDR3 contains 16 residues. Germline CDR1 and CDR2: LGHNA and YSLEER.

The chain carries TRBV28 and TRBJ1-1; 9 bases agree with TRBD1. Germline-derived CDR1 and CDR2 are MDHEN and SYDVKM. V was pared by 6 bases and J by 5 bases, with 4 bases of the junction left unmatched. This CDR3 comprises 13 residues. CDR3 nucleotides: TGTGCCAGCAGAGGGACAGGGAGGACTGAAGCTTTCTTT. Its protein is CASRGTGRTEAFF.

V and J are TRBV7-8 and TRBJ1-3, with D unclear. Per the germline V gene, CDR1 is SGHVS and CDR2 is FQNEAQ. V lost 5 bases and J lost 0, with 8 bases in between. There are 14 residues in the CDR3. The CDR3 DNA follows: TGTGCCAGCAGCAGAGGAGACTCTGGAAACACCATATATTTT. This encodes CASSRGDSGNTIYF.

V is TRBV3-1 (or the pseudogene TRBV3-2) and J is TRBJ1-2; TRBD1 might be the D (6 bases). V shed 4 bases and J shed 7 bases, with 19 bases lying between them. The CDR3 totals 15 residues. Germline V gene lookup returns CDR1 LGHDT and CDR2 YNNKEL (reference sequence). The CDR3: CASSPRQEGLGGYTF. The CDR3 DNA follows: TGTGCCAGCAGCCCCCGACAGGAGGGTTTAGGTGGCTACACCTTC.

The CDR3 spells CASSQGGSGYGYTF. CDR3 nucleotides: TGCGCCAGCAGCCAAGGGGGGAGCGGCTATGGCTACACCTTC. This rearrangement joins TRBV4-3 to TRBJ1-2; D is possibly TRBD1 (5 bases). This CDR3 is 14 amino acids long. Looked up from germline, CDR1 is LGHNA and CDR2 is YSLEER. The V and J ends lost 1 base and 4 bases respectively, with 10 bases between them.

The genes are TRBV10-2 and TRBJ1-5; no clear D gene. Germline V CDR1 and CDR2: WSHSY, SAAADI. The CDR3 extends over 13 amino acids. Trimming cost V 3 bases and J 4 bases, with 7 bases left between them. CDR3 DNA sequence: TGCGCCAGCAGTGAATTGGGGAATCAGCCCCAGCATTTT. It is translated as CASSELGNQPQHF.

The gene calls are TRBV9 and TRBJ2-2; D possibly uses TRBD1 or TRBD2 (7 bases each). Germline CDR1 reads SGDLS; CDR2 reads YYNGEE. Trimming shortened V by 4 bases and J by 7 bases, and 14 bases separated the two germline ends. The CDR3 runs to 14 residues. CDR3 sequence reads: CASSKQGRVGELFF. In DNA form, the CDR3 reads TGTGCCAGCAGCAAACAGGGGAGGGTCGGGGAGCTGTTTTTT.

V gene TRBV5-5 combines with J gene TRBJ1-3; TRBD1 matches 7 bases. The trim removed 4 bases at V and 0 bases at J, leaving 7 bases unmatched. CDR1 is SGHKS, CDR2 YYEKEE, per germline (reference sequence). The CDR3 covers 16 residues. CDR3 in DNA: TGTGCCAGCAGCCGAGGACAGGACCTCTCTGGAAACACCATATATTTT. This sequence encodes CASSRGQDLSGNTIYF.

The chain links TRBV7-8 to TRBJ2-5; D remains unclear. Germline lookup yields CDR1 SGHVS and CDR2 FQNEAQ. The CDR3 totals 12 residues. Trimming stripped 1 base from V and 5 bases from J, with 5 bases between. The CDR3 reads CASSLVEETQYF. Here the CDR3 DNA reads TGTGCCAGCAGCTTAGTTGAGGAGACCCAGTACTTC. Combining the CDR3 with reference TRBV7-8 and TRBJ2-5 gives the whole variable domain GAGVSQSPRYKVAKRGQDVALRCDPISGHVSLFWYQQALGQGPEFLTYFQNEAQLDKSGLPSDRFFAERPEGSVSTLKIQRTQQEDSAVYLCASSLVEETQYFGPGTRLLVL.

CDR3 region: CASSTGARGDTQYF. The CDR3 region has the DNA TGTGCCAGTAGTACGGGGGCGCGAGGAGATACGCAGTATTTT. The chain has TRBV19 and TRBJ2-3; tentatively, D is TRBD1 or TRBD2 (6 bases each). CDR3 size: 14 residues. The germline V gene has CDR1 LNHDA and CDR2 SQIVND (reference sequence). V lost 4 bases to trimming and J lost 5 bases, with 13 bases between them.